This section outlines one TCR beta chain sequence together with its context. The source of the sample is a study of OX40 agonist ivuxolimab in advanced cancers. Method: immunoSEQ multiplex PCR; TCRdb's copy keeps in-frame clones and lacks some. Of about 73,000 clones in the sample, around nine tenths are singletons; the top ten hold approximately 0.7%. CDR1 GTSNPN and CDR2 SVGIG come from the germline V gene (reference sequence). V was clipped by 5 bases and J by 5 bases; unmatched bases: 11. The CDR3 consists of 15 residues. The rearrangement links TRBV30 to TRBJ1-4; 7 bases map to TRBD1. This receptor was taken from an adult with an advanced solid tumor such as melanoma, head and neck, liver or kidney cancer. The sample here was CD4+ or CD8+ T cells sorted from blood, taken in a trial of the OX40 agonist ivuxolimab. CDR3 nucleotide sequence: TGTGCCTGGGGTGGATCGGGACAGATAAATGAAAAACTGTTTTTT. It yields the protein CAWGGSGQINEKLFF.